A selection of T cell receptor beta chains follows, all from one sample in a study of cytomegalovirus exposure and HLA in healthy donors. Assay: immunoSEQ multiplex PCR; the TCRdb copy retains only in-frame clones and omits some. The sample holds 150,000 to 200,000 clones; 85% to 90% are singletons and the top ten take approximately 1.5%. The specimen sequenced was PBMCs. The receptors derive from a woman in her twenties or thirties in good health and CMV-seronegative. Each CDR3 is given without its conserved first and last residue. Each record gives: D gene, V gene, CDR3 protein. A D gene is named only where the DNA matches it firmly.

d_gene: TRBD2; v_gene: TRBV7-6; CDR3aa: ASSLTSGSYEQY
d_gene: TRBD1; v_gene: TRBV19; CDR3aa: ASSSLRDRAHYGYT
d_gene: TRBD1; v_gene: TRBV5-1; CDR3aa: ASSMVDRYEQY
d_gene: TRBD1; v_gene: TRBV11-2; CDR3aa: ASSWGQGHNQPQH
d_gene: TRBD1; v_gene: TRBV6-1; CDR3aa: ASSEEEGTAYEQY
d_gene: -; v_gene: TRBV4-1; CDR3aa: ASSQNRDTGELF
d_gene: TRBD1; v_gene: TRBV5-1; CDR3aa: ASRPGTANTEAF
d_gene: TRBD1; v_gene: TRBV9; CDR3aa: ASSWSWTGASDTQY
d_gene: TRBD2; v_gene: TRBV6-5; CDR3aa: ASSRSSGNEQY
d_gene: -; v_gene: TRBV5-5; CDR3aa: ASSSGTGNSPLH
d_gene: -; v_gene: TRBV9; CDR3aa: ASSGPEGANEKLF
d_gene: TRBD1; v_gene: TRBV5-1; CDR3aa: ASSFGTVQETQY
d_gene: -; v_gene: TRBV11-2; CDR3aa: ASSLEGQVRYGYT
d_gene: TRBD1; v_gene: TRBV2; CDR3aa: ASSDDRGYYEQY
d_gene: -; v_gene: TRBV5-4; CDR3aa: ASSLGWRGGDTQY
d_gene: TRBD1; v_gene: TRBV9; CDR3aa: ASSVGTGGGEQF
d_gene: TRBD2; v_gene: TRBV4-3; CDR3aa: ASSQGLAAQSTDTQY
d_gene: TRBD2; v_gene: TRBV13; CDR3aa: ASSSPGRTSGLPVPEDTQY